Following are 10 T cell receptor beta chains from one sample sequenced in a study of cytomegalovirus exposure and HLA in healthy donors. Both 60 Vbeta primers and 13 Jbeta primers went into the PCR. Libraries were prepared by immunoSEQ multiplex PCR; TCRdb keeps only in-frame clonotypes and omits some of them. This table holds roughly 120,000 clones, roughly 68% found once. Sequenced sample: PBMCs. These TCRs come from a woman aged 45-60 years in good health and CMV-seropositive.

The chain joins TRBV10-2 to TRBJ1-5; TRBD1 matches 9 bases. The CDR3 is made up of 14 amino acids. The germline gives CDR1 WSHSY, CDR2 SAAADI. J gave up 6 bases and V 4 bases, and 4 bases lay outside the gene matches. This CDR3 reads CASSGGTGIQPQHF. The CDR3 DNA sequence: TGCGCCAGCAGTGGAGGGACAGGGATTCAGCCCCAGCATTTT.

In its sample, this clone was seen a few times. The sample contains more than one DNA sequence encoding this CDR3. The chain is built from TRBV5-1 and TRBJ1-4; 9 bases match TRBD1. This CDR3 region has 15 residues. Germline loops: CDR1 SGHRS, CDR2 YFSETQ. The J segment lost 7 bases and the V segment lost 4 bases, leaving 8 bases of the junction unmatched. The CDR3 DNA is TGCGCCAGCAGCCTCCTGGGACAGGGTGGTGAAAAACTGTTTTTT. It encodes CASSLLGQGGEKLFF.

This chain uses TRBV6-5 with TRBJ2-7; 7 bases agree with TRBD1. Germline CDR1 reads MNHEY; CDR2 reads SVGAGI. V was clipped by 8 bases and J by 5 bases; unmatched bases: 15. This CDR3 spans 15 amino acids. The CDR3 is CASGNRVQGTHEQYF. CDR3 coding DNA: TGTGCCAGCGGTAATAGAGTACAGGGGACCCACGAGCAGTACTTC.

The V call is TRBV5-1, the J call TRBJ2-5; TRBD1 aligns across 9 bases. Germline values: CDR1 SGHRS, CDR2 YFSETQ. CDR3 length equals 16 residues. Losses at the gene ends were 4 bases for V and 2 bases for J; bases not matched to a gene: 9. CDR3 in DNA: TGCGCCAGCAGCCCCCTATTGACAGGGGGGCAAGAGACCCAGTACTTC. Translation gives CASSPLLTGGQETQYF.

This chain joins TRBV21-1 and TRBJ1-4; the D segment call TRBD1 is taken from the table without a DNA check. TRBV21-1 is annotated as a pseudogene. The CDR3 totals 15 residues. The CDR3 reads CASSGRRGPNEKLFF. CDR3 nucleotides: TGTGCCAGCAGCGGGCGCAGGGGGCCTAATGAAAAACTGTTTTTT.

CDR3 nucleotides: TGTGCCACCAGCAGAGACGCGGGGGGCGGTTACAATGAGCAGTTCTTC. Its protein product is CATSRDAGGGYNEQFF. The V call is TRBV15, the J call TRBJ2-1; TRBD2 matches at 8 bases. Germline V gene sequence: CDR1 LNHNV, CDR2 YYDKDF (reference sequence). The V segment lost 0 bases and the J segment 4 bases; nucleotides outside the gene matches: 5. The CDR3 loop spans 16 amino acids.

This clone was seen once. The chain carries TRBV7-9 and TRBJ2-7; TRBD1 agrees at 10 bases. V dropped 7 bases and J dropped 1; count of bases not matched to a gene: 4. Germline-derived CDR1 and CDR2 are SEHNR and FQNEAQ (reference sequence). CDR3 length: 14 amino acids. Written as DNA, the CDR3 is TGTGCCAGCAACGGGGACAGGGGATCCTACGAGCAGTACTTC. Translation: CASNGDRGSYEQYF.

V gene TRBV29-1 combines with J gene TRBJ2-7; TRBD2 might be the D (5 bases). This CDR3 contains 11 residues. Germline V CDR1 and CDR2: SQVTM, ANQGSEA. V shed 7 bases and J shed 0 bases, with 7 bases lying between them. The CDR3 DNA sequence: TGCAGCGCACTAGACTCCTACGAGCAGTACTTC. It codes for CSALDSYEQYF.

The chain joins TRBV11-3 to TRBJ2-1, with 11 bases identical to TRBD1. Germline-derived CDR1 and CDR2 are SGHNT and YENEEA. This CDR3 is 17 amino acids long. V lost 5 bases, J lost 5 bases, and 11 bases stayed unmatched. The DNA for the CDR3 is TGTGCCAGCAGCCCTAGGGGGGGGGACAGGGGGGACAATGAGCAGTTCTTC. Amino acid sequence: CASSPRGGDRGDNEQFF. The whole variable domain, filled in from reference TRBV11-3 and TRBJ2-1, reads EAGVVQSPRYKIIEKKQPVAFWCNPISGHNTLYWYLQNLGQGPELLIRYENEEAVDDSQLPKDRFSAERLKGVDSTLKIQPAELGDSAVYLCASSPRGGDRGDNEQFFGPGTRLTVL.

The J gene is TRBJ2-3, the V gene TRBV5-6; 15 bases line up with TRBD2. The germline gives CDR1 SGHDT, CDR2 YYEEEE. CDR3 size: 17 residues. V was pared by 4 bases and J by 5 bases, with 8 bases of the junction left unmatched. The CDR3, as DNA: TGTGCCAGCAGCGCCGGACTAGCGGGGGGGCGAGGAGATACGCAGTATTTT. Translation: CASSAGLAGGRGDTQYF.